Below are 22 T cell receptor beta chains sequenced from a single sample in a study of CD8 T cells in ankylosing spondylitis. Whole-study results and caveats: Seemingly characteristic of ankylosing spondylitis blood was a TCR beta motif consisting of about 8 highly homologous variants.

From the 5' RACE reads, TCRdb called clonotypes with MiXCR, one entry per CDR3 protein. The sample consists of about 500,000 distinct CDR3 sequences, approximately 12% of them appearing once. No antigen has been identified for these receptors. Material: blood, either unsorted or a sorted T cell fraction (not recorded which). Source of these receptors: a male donor with ankylosing spondylitis.

The chain has TRBV27 and TRBJ2-1; D unclear. This CDR3 region has 13 residues. Germline V gene data show CDR1 as MNHEY and CDR2 as SMNVEV (reference sequence). V was clipped by 5 bases and J by 4 bases, with 9 bases between them. The CDR3 region has the DNA TGTGCCAGCAGTGCCGACTTATACAATGAGCAGTTCTTC. Translated, it gives CASSADLYNEQFF.

The chain has TRBV6-1 and TRBJ2-1, with 9 bases matching TRBD1. The CDR3 is made up of 12 amino acids. The V segment lost 4 bases and the J segment 16 bases; nucleotides outside the gene matches: 8. CDR1 is MNHNS and CDR2 is SASEGT in the germline V gene. CDR3 bases: TGTGCCAGCAGTGGAGAGACAGGGGGTAGCTTCTTC. Encoded protein: CASSGETGGSFF.

This clonotype was observed a few times. In nucleotides, the CDR3 is TGTGCCACCAGCAGAGGACTAGCGGAATCCCACGAGCAGTACTTC. It is translated as CATSRGLAESHEQYF. The chain carries TRBV15 and TRBJ2-7, with TRBD2 matching over 9 bases. The V and J ends lost 1 base and 5 bases, in that order; junction bases with no gene match: 6. Germline values: CDR1 LNHNV, CDR2 YYDKDF (reference sequence). The CDR3 contains 15 residues.

This clonotype has more than one count but fewer than ten. V usage is TRBV6-5 and J usage is TRBJ2-3, with 8 nucleotides matching TRBD2. V dropped 0 bases and J dropped 5; count of bases not matched to a gene: 4. The length of the CDR3 is 15 residues. CDR1 MNHEY and CDR2 SVGAGI come from the germline V gene. As DNA, the CDR3 is TGTGCCAGCAGTTACTCGGCGGGAGGCGGAGATACGCAGTATTTT. It specifies CASSYSAGGGDTQYF.

This clonotype was seen a few times. The chain couples TRBV5-5 to TRBJ1-2; D might be TRBD1 (5 bases). The CDR3 spans 14 residues. V lost 5 bases to trimming and J lost 5 bases, with 16 bases between them. Per germline, CDR1 SGHKS and CDR2 YYEKEE (reference sequence). CDR3 bases: TGTGCCAGCAGTTTTTCAGGGCGGCGGTATGGCTACACCTTC. Residues: CASSFSGRRYGYTF.

A few counts support this clonotype. The chain carries TRBV24-1 and TRBJ2-5, with a possible D match to TRBD1 (5 bases). The germline V and J ends were trimmed by 0 bases and 4 bases, with 5 bases remaining between them. CDR1 is KGHDR, CDR2 SFDVKD, per germline. The CDR3 contains 13 residues. CDR3 residues: CATSDLRGETQYF. The CDR3 nucleotides read TGTGCCACCAGTGATTTGAGGGGAGAGACCCAGTACTTC.

This clonotype showed up just a few times. The chain joins TRBV10-3 to TRBJ1-1; 7 bases map to TRBD1. V gave up 3 bases and J gave up 5 bases; unmatched junction bases: 3. Looked up from germline, CDR1 is ENHRY and CDR2 is SYGVKD. The CDR3 runs to 13 residues. Here the CDR3 reads CAISEQGTTEAFF. The CDR3 DNA sequence: TGTGCCATCAGTGAACAGGGGACGACTGAAGCTTTCTTT.

This clonotype was picked up many times. V and J are TRBV2 and TRBJ2-6, with no clear D. V dropped 4 bases and J dropped 2 bases, with 6 bases sitting between them. The CDR3 is 14 amino acids. Per the germline V gene, CDR1 is SNHLY and CDR2 is FYNNEI. The CDR3 sequence is CASSVLTGANVLTF. The CDR3 nucleotides read TGTGCCAGCAGTGTACTCACTGGGGCCAACGTCCTGACTTTC.

The CDR3 DNA is TGTGCCAGCAGGATTAGCGGGAACCCCACAGATACGCAGTATTTT. Amino acid sequence: CASRISGNPTDTQYF. The rearrangement links TRBV12-3 or TRBV12-4 to TRBJ2-3; 8 bases are a match to TRBD2. The trim removed 6 bases at V and 2 bases at J, leaving 7 bases unmatched. This CDR3 contains 15 residues.

CDR3 bases: TGCAGTGCTAGTAGCGGTGGGACCCAAGAGACCCAGTACTTC. Its translation: CSASSGGTQETQYF. This sequence joins TRBV20-1 and TRBJ2-5, with D perhaps TRBD2 (6 bases). The V gene's germline CDR1 is DFQATT and CDR2 SNEGSKA (reference sequence). V lost 3 bases and J lost 1, with 12 bases in between. This CDR3 is built from 14 residues.

This clonotype came up a few times. The genes are TRBV7-2 and TRBJ2-7; 8 bases agree with TRBD2. The CDR3 runs to 13 residues. With 5 bases clipped from V and 12 bases from J, the junction kept 12 bases outside the gene matches. Germline CDR1 and CDR2: SGHTA and FQGNSA. CDR3 residues: CASSQAWREAMYF. For the CDR3, the DNA is TGTGCCAGCAGCCAGGCCTGGCGGGAGGCCATGTACTTC.

This clonotype was detected a few times. The chain couples TRBV27 to TRBJ1-5; perhaps TRBD1 as D (6 bases). The V gene lost 4 bases and the J gene lost 5 bases, with 9 bases spanning the gap. Germline CDR1 and CDR2: MNHEY and SMNVEV (reference sequence). This CDR3 has 13 amino acids. The CDR3 region has the DNA TGTGCCAGCAGTTCACAGGGATATCAGCCCCAGCATTTT. It is translated as CASSSQGYQPQHF.

This clonotype was seen a handful of times. This chain uses TRBV18 with TRBJ1-4; D remains unclear. Trimming cost V 3 bases and J 4 bases, with 9 bases left between them. The CDR3 runs 14 residues. The germline V gene encodes CDR1 KGHSH and CDR2 LQKENI. CDR3 coding DNA: TGTGCCAGCTCACCCGAAAGGGTTAATGAAAAACTGTTTTTT. It specifies CASSPERVNEKLFF.

The CDR3 region has the DNA TGTGCCAGCAGCTTAGATCTTGCTGGGATTGGGCTAGCGGGAGGAAAGTACGAGCAGTACTTC. It yields the protein CASSLDLAGIGLAGGKYEQYF. J is TRBJ2-7 and V is TRBV11-2, with 11 bases aligning to TRBD2. V lost 0 bases and J lost 4; bases outside the gene matches: 20. The germline V gene has CDR1 SGHAT and CDR2 FQNNGV. The length of the CDR3 is 21 residues.

This clonotype has only a few counts. V and J are TRBV6-1 and TRBJ2-2, with D perhaps being TRBD1 or TRBD2 (5 bases each). V lost 8 bases, J lost 6 bases, and 13 bases lay in between. This CDR3 region has 13 residues. Germline CDR1 MNHNS, CDR2 SASEGT. The CDR3 loop reads CASVRGAAGELFF. The CDR3 DNA follows: TGTGCCAGCGTACGAGGGGCGGCCGGGGAGCTGTTTTTT.

This clonotype was observed a few times. The J gene is TRBJ1-2, the V gene TRBV4-1; D call uncertain. The V gene lost 3 bases and the J gene lost 5 bases, with 13 bases spanning the gap. Per germline, CDR1 MGHRA and CDR2 YSYEKL. This CDR3 is built from 14 residues. CDR3 residues: CASSHPRSRYGYTF. The CDR3 DNA follows: TGCGCCAGCAGCCATCCCAGGAGTAGGTATGGCTACACCTTC.

This clonotype has more than one count but fewer than ten. A much larger clonotype is one base distant, so this may be a read error. The chain has TRBV3-1 and TRBJ1-3, with D tentatively TRBD1 (5 bases). Trimming removed 4 bases from V and 2 bases from J, with 9 bases in between. CDR1 and CDR2 from the germline V gene are LGHDT and YNNKEL (reference sequence). This CDR3 comprises 14 residues. The chain's CDR3 is CASSLPGTGNTIYF. The CDR3 DNA sequence: TGTGCCAGCAGCCTCCCAGGGACTGGAAACACCATATATTTT.

The table lists this clonotype with a few counts. The chain uses TRBV5-1 and TRBJ1-4, with TRBD1 matching 7 bases. The trim removed 4 bases at V and 0 bases at J, leaving 6 bases unmatched. Per germline, CDR1 SGHRS and CDR2 YFSETQ. This CDR3 comprises 16 residues. The CDR3 DNA follows: TGCGCCAGCAGCAATGGACAGGTTGCAACTAATGAAAAACTGTTTTTT. Its protein is CASSNGQVATNEKLFF.

This clonotype has just a few counts. The chain links TRBV2 to TRBJ2-7, with 9 bases fitting TRBD1. V gave up 7 bases and J gave up 4 bases; unmatched junction bases: 8. The CDR3 contains 14 residues. From germline, CDR1 is SNHLY and CDR2 FYNNEI. CDR3 coding DNA: TGTGCCAGCACCGCGGACAGGGGATGGTACGAGCAGTACTTC. It codes for CASTADRGWYEQYF.

V gene TRBV7-2 combines with J gene TRBJ2-1, with 8 positions matching TRBD2. The CDR3 runs to 15 residues. In germline, CDR1 is SGHTA, CDR2 FQGNSA. V shed 7 bases and J 6 bases; nucleotides not matched to a gene: 11. The CDR3 protein is CASNKIGLATNEQFF. DNA of the CDR3: TGTGCCAGCAACAAGATAGGACTAGCTACCAATGAGCAGTTCTTC.

This clonotype was found a few times. The J gene is TRBJ2-7, the V gene TRBV5-1, with D perhaps matching TRBD2 (5 bases). V lost 2 bases and J 5 bases, leaving 14 bases between the germline ends. The CDR3 loop spans 14 amino acids. The germline gives CDR1 SGHRS, CDR2 YFSETQ. CDR3 loop: CASSFKGSENEQYF. The CDR3 DNA reads TGCGCCAGCAGCTTCAAAGGGAGCGAAAACGAGCAGTACTTC. The full variable domain, in which reference TRBV5-1 and TRBJ2-7 provide the parts outside the CDR3, is KAGVTQTPRYLIKTRGQQVTLSCSPISGHRSVSWYQQTPGQGLQFLFEYFSETQRNKGNFPGRFSGRQFSNSRSEMNVSTLELGDSALYLCASSFKGSENEQYFGPGTRLTVT.

This clonotype was observed at least ten times. The chain employs TRBV2 and TRBJ2-3; D unresolved. Germline assignment: CDR1 SNHLY and CDR2 FYNNEI. V lost 4 bases and J lost 0, with 5 bases in between. The CDR3 covers 13 residues. The CDR3 sequence is CASSGPSTDTQYF. The DNA for the CDR3 is TGTGCCAGCAGTGGACCTAGCACAGATACGCAGTATTTT.